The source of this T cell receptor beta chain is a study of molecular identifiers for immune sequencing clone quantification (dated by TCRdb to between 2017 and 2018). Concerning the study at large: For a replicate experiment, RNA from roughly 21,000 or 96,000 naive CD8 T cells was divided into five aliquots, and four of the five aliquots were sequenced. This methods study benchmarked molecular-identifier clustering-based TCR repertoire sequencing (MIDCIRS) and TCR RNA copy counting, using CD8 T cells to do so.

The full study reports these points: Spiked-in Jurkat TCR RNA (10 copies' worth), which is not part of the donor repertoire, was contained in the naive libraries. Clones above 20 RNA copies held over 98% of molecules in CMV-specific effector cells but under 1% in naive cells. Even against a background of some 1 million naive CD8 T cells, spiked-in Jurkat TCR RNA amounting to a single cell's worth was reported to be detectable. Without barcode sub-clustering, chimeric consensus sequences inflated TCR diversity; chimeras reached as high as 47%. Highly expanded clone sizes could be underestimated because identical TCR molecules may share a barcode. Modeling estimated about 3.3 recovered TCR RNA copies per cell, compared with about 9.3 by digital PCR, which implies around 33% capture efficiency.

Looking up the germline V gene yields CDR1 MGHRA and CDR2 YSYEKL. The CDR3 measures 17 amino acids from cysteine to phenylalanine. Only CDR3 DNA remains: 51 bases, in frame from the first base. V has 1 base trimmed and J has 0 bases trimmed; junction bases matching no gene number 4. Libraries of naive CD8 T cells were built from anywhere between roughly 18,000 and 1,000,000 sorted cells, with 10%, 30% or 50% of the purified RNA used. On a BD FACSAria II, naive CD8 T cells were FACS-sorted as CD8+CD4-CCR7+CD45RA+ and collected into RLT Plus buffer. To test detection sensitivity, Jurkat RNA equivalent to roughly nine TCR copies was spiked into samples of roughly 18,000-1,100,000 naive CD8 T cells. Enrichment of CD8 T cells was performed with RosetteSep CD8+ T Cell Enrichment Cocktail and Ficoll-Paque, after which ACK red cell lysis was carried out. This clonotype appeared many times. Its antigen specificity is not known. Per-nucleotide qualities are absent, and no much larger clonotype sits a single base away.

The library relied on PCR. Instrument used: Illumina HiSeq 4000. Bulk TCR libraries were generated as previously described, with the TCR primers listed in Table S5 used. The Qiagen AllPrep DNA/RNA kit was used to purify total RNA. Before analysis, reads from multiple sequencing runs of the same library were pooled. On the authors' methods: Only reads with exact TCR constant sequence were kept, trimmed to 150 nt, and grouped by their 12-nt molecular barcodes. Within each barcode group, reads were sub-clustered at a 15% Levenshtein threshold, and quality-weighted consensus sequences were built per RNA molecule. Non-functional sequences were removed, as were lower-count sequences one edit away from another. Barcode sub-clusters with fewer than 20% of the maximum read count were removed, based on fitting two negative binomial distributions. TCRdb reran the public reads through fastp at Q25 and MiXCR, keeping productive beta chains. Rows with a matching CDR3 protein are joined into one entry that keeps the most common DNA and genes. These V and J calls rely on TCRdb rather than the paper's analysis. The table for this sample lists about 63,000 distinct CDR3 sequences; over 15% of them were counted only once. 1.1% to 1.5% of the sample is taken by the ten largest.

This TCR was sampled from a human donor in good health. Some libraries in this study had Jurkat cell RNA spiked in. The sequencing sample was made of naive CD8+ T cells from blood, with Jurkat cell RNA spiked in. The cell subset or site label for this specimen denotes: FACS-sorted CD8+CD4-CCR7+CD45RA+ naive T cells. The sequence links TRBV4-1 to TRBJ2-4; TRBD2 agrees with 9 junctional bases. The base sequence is TGCGCCAGCAGCCAAGGAGCGGGAGGCCTAGCCAAAAACATTCAGTACTTC. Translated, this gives CASSQGAGGLAKNIQYF.